This entry describes one T cell receptor (beta chain). The CDR3 extends over 13 amino acids. Germline V gene lookup returns CDR1 SGHTA and CDR2 FQGNSA. Between the trimmed V and J ends, which lost 0 bases and 2 bases, there was a span of 5 bases. Assay: immunoSEQ multiplex PCR; the TCRdb copy retains only in-frame clones and omits some. The sample comprises hundreds of thousands of clones, around 89% of which are singletons, and about 1.5% rests with the top ten. The record originates from a study of Ad26.COV2.S vaccination and SARS-CoV-2 variants. Treatment denoted: some 20 received Ad26.COV2.S at low or high dose, single or two shots; several received placebo; per-sample allocation not given. Sampling happened 63 days after the first vaccine or placebo injection.

This clonotype originated in a person between 18 and 65 years old who received the Ad26.COV2.S COVID-19 vaccine or a placebo. The sample was peripheral blood, taken in a trial of Ad26.COV2.S vaccine versus placebo. The chain joins TRBV7-2 to TRBJ2-7; D gene uncertain. DNA for the CDR3: TGTGCCAGCAGCTTAGCGAGTCCCTACGAGCAGTACTTC. It encodes CASSLASPYEQYF.